This T cell receptor (beta chain) was profiled in a study of beta chain features in type 1 diabetes. Study information: Sorted cells numbering around 100,000,000 were examined across all samples.

Concerning this clone: Its antigen is as yet unknown.

All of the isolated RNA was reverse transcribed, so expressed TCRB transcripts were sequenced. Naive, central memory and regulatory T cell samples yielded roughly 3.6 million reads on average. Measured with immunoSEQ multiplex PCR; TCRdb has only the in-frame clones, and not every one. The sample has about 240,000 clones; 14% are singletons. Via CD45RO/CCR7/CD25/CD127/CD95/CD27, cells of the CD4+ naive, central memory, regulatory and stem cell-like memory subsets were sorted. The CDR3 has 16 amino acids. V dropped 4 bases and J dropped 0; count of bases not matched to a gene: 5. Germline V gives CDR1 SGHKS, CDR2 YYEKEE (reference sequence). Findings and limits, study-wide: PCR may have favored shorter templates equally in patients and controls. TCRB CDR3s from Type 1 diabetes patients were moderately but significantly shorter in all four CD4+ subsets.

The sequencing sample was made of naive CD4+ T cells from blood. This chain uses TRBV5-5 with TRBJ2-4, with TRBD1 matching over 9 bases. The origin of this receptor is a man younger than 45 with type 1 diabetes. As DNA, the CDR3 is TGTGCCAGCAGCGGGGGGACAGGGATAGCCAAAAACATTCAGTACTTC. Its translation: CASSGGTGIAKNIQYF.